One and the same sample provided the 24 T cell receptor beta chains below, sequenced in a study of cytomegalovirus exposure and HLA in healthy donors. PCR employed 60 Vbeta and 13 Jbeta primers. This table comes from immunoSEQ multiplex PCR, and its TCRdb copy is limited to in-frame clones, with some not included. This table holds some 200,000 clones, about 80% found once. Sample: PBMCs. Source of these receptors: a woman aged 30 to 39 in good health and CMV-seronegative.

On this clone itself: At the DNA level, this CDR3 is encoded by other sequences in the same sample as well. Written as DNA, the CDR3 is TGTGCCAGCAGCATTTTGCAACCAGGGGGCACTGAAGCTTTCTTT. Its translation is CASSILQPGGTEAFF. V usage is TRBV2 and J usage is TRBJ1-1; 7 bases line up with TRBD1. V lost 6 bases and J lost 4; bases outside the gene matches: 11. The length of the CDR3 is 15 residues. Germline loops: CDR1 SNHLY, CDR2 FYNNEI.

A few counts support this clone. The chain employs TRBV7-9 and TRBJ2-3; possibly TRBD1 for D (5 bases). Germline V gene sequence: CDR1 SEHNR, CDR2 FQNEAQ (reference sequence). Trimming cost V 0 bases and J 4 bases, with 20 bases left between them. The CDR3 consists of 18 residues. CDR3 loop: CASSLARSAQGISDTQYF. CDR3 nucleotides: TGTGCCAGCAGCTTAGCGCGATCGGCCCAGGGAATCTCAGATACGCAGTATTTT.

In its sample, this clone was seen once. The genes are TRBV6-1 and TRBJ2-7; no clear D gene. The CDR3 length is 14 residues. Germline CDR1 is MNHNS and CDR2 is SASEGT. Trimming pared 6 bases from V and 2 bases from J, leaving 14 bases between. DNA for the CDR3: TGTGCCAGCAGACTCTCAAGTATAACCTACGAGCAGTACTTC. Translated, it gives CASRLSSITYEQYF.

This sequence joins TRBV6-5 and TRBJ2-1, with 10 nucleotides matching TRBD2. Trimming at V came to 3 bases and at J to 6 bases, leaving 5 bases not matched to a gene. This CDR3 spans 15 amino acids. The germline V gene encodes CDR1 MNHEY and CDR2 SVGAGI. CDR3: CASSYARLAGNEQFF. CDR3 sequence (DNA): TGTGCCAGCAGTTATGCTCGACTAGCGGGCAATGAGCAGTTCTTC.

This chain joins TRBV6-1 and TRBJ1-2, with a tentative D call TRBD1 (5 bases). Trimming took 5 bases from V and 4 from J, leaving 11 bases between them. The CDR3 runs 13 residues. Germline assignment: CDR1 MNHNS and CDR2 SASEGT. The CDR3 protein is CASSLTELYGYTF. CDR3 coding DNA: TGTGCCAGCAGTTTGACAGAGCTCTATGGCTACACCTTC.

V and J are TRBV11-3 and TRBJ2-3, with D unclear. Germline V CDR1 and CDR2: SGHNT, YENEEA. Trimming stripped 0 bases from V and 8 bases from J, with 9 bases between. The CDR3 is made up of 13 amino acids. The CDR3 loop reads CASSLDLSGTQYF. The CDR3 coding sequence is TGTGCCAGCAGCTTAGATCTGTCGGGTACGCAGTATTTT. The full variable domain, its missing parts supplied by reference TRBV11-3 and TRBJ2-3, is EAGVVQSPRYKIIEKKQPVAFWCNPISGHNTLYWYLQNLGQGPELLIRYENEEAVDDSQLPKDRFSAERLKGVDSTLKIQPAELGDSAVYLCASSLDLSGTQYFGPGTRLTVL.

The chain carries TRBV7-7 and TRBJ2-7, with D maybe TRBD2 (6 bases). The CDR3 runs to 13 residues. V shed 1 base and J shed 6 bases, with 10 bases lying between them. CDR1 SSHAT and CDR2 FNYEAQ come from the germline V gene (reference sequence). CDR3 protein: CASSLGYGSEQYF. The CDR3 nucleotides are TGTGCCAGCAGCTTAGGGTACGGGAGCGAGCAGTACTTC.

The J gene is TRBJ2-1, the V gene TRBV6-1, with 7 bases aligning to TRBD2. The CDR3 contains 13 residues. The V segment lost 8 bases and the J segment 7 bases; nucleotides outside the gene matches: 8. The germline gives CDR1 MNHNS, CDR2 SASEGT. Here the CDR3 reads CASRLGGVNEQFF. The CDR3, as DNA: TGTGCCAGCCGTTTGGGGGGGGTTAATGAGCAGTTCTTC.

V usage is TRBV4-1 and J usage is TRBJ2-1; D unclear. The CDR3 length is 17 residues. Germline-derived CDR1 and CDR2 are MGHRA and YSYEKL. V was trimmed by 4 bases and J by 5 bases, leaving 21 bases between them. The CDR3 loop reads CASSPFPSRSVNNEQFF. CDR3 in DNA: TGCGCCAGCAGCCCCTTTCCCTCTCGTTCTGTTAACAATGAGCAGTTCTTC.

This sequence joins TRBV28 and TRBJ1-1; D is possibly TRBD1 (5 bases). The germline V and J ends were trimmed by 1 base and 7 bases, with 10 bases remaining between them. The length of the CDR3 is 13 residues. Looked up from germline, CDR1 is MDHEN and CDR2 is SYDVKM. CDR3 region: CASSLLFGGEAFF. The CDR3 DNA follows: TGTGCCAGCAGTTTATTATTCGGGGGTGAAGCTTTCTTT.

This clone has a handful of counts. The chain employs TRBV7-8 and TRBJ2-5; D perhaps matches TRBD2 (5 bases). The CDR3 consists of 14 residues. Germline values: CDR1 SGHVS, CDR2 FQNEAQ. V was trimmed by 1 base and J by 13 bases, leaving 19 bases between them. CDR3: CASSLVGEGLWVYF. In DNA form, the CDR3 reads TGTGCCAGCAGCTTAGTGGGAGAAGGGTTGTGGGTGTACTTC.

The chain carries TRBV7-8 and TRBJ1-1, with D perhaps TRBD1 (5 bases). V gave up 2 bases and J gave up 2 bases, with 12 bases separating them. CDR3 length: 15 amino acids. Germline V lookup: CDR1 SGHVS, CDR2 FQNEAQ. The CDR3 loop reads CASSLLSRANTEAFF. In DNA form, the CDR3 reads TGTGCCAGCAGCTTACTATCCAGGGCCAACACTGAAGCTTTCTTT.

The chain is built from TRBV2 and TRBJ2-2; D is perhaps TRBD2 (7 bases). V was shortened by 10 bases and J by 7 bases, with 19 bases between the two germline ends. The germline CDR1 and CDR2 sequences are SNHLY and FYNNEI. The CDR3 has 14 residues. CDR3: CAISGGGANGELFF. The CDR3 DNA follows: TGTGCCATTAGCGGTGGGGGGGCCAACGGGGAGCTGTTTTTT.

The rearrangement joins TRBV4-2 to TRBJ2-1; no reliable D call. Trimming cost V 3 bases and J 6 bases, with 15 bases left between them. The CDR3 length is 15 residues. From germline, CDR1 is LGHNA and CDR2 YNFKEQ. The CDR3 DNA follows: TGTGCCAGCAGCCACCAAGCGCGTGTGGGCAATGAGCAGTTCTTC. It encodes CASSHQARVGNEQFF.

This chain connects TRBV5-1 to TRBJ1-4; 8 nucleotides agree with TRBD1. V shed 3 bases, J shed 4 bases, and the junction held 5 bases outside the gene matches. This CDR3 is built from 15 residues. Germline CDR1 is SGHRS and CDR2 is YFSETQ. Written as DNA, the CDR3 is TGCGCCAGCAGCTCGGGACAGGCGAATAATGAAAAACTGTTTTTT. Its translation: CASSSGQANNEKLFF. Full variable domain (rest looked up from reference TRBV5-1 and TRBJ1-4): KAGVTQTPRYLIKTRGQQVTLSCSPISGHRSVSWYQQTPGQGLQFLFEYFSETQRNKGNFPGRFSGRQFSNSRSEMNVSTLELGDSALYLCASSSGQANNEKLFFGSGTQLSVL.

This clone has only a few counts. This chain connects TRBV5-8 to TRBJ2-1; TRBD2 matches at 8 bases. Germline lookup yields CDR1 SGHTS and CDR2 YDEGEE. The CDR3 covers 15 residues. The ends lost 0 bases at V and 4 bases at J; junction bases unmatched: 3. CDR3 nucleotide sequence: TGTGCCAGCAGCTTGGGGCCTAGCGGGTACAATGAGCAGTTCTTC. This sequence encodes CASSLGPSGYNEQFF.

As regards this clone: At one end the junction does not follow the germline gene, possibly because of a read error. This CDR3 is CASSSDRGPSGYPF. CDR3 in DNA: TGCGCCAGCAGCTCAGACAGGGGGCCTAGTGGCTACCCCTTC. J is TRBJ1-2 and V is TRBV5-1, with 10 bases identical to TRBD1. Germline CDR1 SGHRS, CDR2 YFSETQ. The CDR3 covers 14 residues.

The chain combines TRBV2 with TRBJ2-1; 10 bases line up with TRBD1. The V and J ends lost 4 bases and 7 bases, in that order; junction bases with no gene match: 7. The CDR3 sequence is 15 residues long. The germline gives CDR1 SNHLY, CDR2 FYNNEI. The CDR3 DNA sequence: TGTGCCAGCAGTGGGGACAGGGGAGTGGGGAATGAGCAGTTCTTC. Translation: CASSGDRGVGNEQFF.

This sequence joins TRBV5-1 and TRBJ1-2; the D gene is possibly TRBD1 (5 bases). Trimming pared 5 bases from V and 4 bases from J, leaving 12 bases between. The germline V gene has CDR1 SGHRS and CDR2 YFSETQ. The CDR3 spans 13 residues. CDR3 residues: CASRLTASYGYTF. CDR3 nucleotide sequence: TGCGCCAGCAGGTTGACAGCCTCCTATGGCTACACCTTC.

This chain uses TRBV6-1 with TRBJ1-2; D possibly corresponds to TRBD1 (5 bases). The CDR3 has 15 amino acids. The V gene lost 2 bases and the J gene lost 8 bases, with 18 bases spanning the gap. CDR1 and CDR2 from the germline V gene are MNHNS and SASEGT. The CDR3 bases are TGTGCCAGCAGTGAATCCAGGGCACGGGTTAGGGGCTACACCTTC. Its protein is CASSESRARVRGYTF.

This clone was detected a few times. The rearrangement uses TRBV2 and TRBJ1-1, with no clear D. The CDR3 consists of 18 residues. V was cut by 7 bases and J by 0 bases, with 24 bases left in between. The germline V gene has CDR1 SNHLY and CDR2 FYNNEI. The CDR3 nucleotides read TGTGCCAGCAAGCAAGTCCTCCTCTGGTTCGGTATGAACACTGAAGCTTTCTTT. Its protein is CASKQVLLWFGMNTEAFF.

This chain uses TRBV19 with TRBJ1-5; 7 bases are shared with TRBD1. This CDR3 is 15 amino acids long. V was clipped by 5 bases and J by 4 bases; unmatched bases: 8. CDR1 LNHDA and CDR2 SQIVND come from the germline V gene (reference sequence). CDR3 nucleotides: TGTGCCAGTAGTGTTGGGACAGCTACAAATCAGCCCCAGCATTTT. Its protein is CASSVGTATNQPQHF.

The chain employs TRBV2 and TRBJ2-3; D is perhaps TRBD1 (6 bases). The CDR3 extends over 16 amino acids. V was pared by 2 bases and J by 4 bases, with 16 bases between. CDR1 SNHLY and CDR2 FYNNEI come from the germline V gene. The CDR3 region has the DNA TGTGCCAGCAGTGAATCTGGGTCTGGGGGCGCAGATACGCAGTATTTT. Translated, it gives CASSESGSGGADTQYF.

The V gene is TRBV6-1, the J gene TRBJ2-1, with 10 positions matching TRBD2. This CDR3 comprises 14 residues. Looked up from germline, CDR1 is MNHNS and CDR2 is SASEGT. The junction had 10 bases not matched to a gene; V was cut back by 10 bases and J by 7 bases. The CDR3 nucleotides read TGTGCCACCGTAGCGGGGGGACTTCCTAATGAGCAGTTCTTC. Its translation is CATVAGGLPNEQFF.